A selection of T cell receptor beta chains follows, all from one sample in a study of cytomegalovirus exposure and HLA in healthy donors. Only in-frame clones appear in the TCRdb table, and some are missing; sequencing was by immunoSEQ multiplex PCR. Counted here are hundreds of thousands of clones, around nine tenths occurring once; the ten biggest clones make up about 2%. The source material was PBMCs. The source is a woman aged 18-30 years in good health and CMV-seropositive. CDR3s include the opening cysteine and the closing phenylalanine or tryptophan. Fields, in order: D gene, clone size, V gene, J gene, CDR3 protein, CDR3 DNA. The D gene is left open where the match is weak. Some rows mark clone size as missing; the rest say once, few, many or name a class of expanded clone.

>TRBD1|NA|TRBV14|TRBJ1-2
CASNPGGSWGYTF
TGTGCCAGCAACCCAGGGGGAAGTTGGGGCTACACCTTC
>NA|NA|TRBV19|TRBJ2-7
CASSILGGSPYEQYF
TGTGCCAGTAGTATATTGGGGGGTAGCCCCTACGAGCAGTACTTC
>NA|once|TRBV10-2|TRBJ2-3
CASRGTSTDTQYF
TGCGCCAGCAGAGGGACTTCAACAGATACGCAGTATTTT
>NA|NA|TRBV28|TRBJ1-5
CASSFIAYSNQPQHF
TGTGCCAGCAGTTTTATTGCGTATAGCAATCAGCCCCAGCATTTT
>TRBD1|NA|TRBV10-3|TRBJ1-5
CAIGQGDNQPQHF
TGTGCCATTGGACAGGGGGACAATCAGCCCCAGCATTTT
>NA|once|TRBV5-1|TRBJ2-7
CASSFNPGSYEQYF
TGCGCCAGCAGCTTTAACCCGGGATCCTACGAGCAGTACTTC
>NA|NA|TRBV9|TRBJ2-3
CASSVAARTDTQYF
TGTGCCAGCAGCGTGGCGGCTCGTACAGATACGCAGTATTTT
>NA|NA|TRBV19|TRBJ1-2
CASSIRGYGYTF
TGTGCCAGTAGTATCCGAGGCTATGGCTACACCTTC
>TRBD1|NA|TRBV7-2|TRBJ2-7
CARETPGQGLHEQYF
TGTGCCAGAGAGACCCCGGGACAGGGACTTCACGAGCAGTACTTC
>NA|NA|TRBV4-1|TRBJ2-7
CASSQVEWELAYEQYF
TGCGCCAGCAGCCAAGTAGAGTGGGAGCTGGCGTACGAGCAGTACTTC
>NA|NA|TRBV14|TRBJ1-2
CASSRVGTGIIGYTF
TGTGCCAGCAGCCGGGTAGGAACAGGGATAATTGGCTACACCTTC
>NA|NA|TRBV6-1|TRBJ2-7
CASRAAGSYEQYF
TGTGCCAGCAGAGCGGCGGGATCCTACGAGCAGTACTTC
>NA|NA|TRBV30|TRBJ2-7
CAWSPGVGYEQYF
TGTGCCTGGAGTCCGGGAGTAGGCTACGAGCAGTACTTC
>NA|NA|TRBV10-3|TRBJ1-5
CAISESAAGQQPQHF
TGTGCCATCAGTGAGTCGGCAGCAGGTCAACAGCCCCAGCATTTT
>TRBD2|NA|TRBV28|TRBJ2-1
CASSSVRIAGGPHEQFF
TGTGCCAGCAGTTCAGTCCGAATAGCGGGAGGGCCCCATGAGCAGTTCTTC
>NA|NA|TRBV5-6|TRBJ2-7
CASSLGNGDEQYF
TGTGCCAGCAGCTTGGGAAACGGGGACGAGCAGTACTTC
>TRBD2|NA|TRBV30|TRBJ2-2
CAWSSIAGGTGELFF
TGTGCCTGGAGTTCCATAGCGGGAGGAACCGGGGAGCTGTTTTTT
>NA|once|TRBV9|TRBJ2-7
CASSGWDSPGYEQYF
TGTGCCAGCAGCGGCTGGGACTCGCCCGGCTACGAGCAGTACTTC
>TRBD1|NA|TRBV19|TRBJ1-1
CATREQGANTEAFF
TGTGCCACTCGGGAACAGGGGGCGAACACTGAAGCTTTCTTT
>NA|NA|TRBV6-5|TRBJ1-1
CASSYGTTEAFF
TGTGCCAGCAGTTACGGGACAACTGAAGCTTTCTTT
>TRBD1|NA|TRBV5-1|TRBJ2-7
CASSPTRQGNEQYF
TGCGCCAGCAGCCCGACCAGACAGGGAAACGAGCAGTACTTC
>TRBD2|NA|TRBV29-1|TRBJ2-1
CSVEVAGGPSPYNEQFF
TGCAGCGTTGAGGTAGCGGGAGGGCCCTCTCCCTACAATGAGCAGTTCTTC
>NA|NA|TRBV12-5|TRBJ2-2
CASGLGNPGGELFF
TGTGCTAGTGGTTTGGGGAATCCCGGGGGGGAGCTGTTTTTT
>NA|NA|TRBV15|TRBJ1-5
CATSSRRTGNQPQHF
TGTGCCACCAGCTCCCGGAGGACGGGGAATCAGCCCCAGCATTTT
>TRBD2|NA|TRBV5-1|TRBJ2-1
CASSFGTSGSDEQFF
TGCGCCAGCAGCTTTGGAACTAGCGGGAGCGATGAGCAGTTCTTC
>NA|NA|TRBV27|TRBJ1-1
CASSPTGSTEAFF
TGTGCCAGCAGCCCCACAGGGAGCACTGAAGCTTTCTTT
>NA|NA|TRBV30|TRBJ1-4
CAWSVRVNEKLFF
TGTGCCTGGAGTGTACGGGTTAATGAAAAACTGTTTTTT
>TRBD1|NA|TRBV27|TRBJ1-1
CASSLSGGGLYTEAFF
TGTGCCAGCAGTTTATCAGGAGGGGGCTTGTACACTGAAGCTTTCTTT
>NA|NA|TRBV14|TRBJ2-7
CASSQAVAPRGSEQYF
TGTGCCAGCAGCCAAGCGGTGGCGCCTAGGGGTTCCGAGCAGTACTTC
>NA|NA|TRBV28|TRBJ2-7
CASSFFTDSNSYEQYF
TGTGCCAGCAGTTTTTTTACTGACAGCAACTCCTACGAGCAGTACTTC
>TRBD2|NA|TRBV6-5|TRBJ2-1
CASSLGLAGSKFF
TGTGCCAGCAGTCTTGGACTAGCGGGAAGTAAGTTCTTC
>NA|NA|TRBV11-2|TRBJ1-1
CASSLSSGAGMNTEAFF
TGTGCCAGCAGCTTAAGTTCAGGGGCAGGTATGAACACTGAAGCTTTCTTT
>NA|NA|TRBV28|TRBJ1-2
CASRALGGINGYTF
TGTGCCAGCAGGGCCCTCGGGGGTATTAATGGCTACACCTTC
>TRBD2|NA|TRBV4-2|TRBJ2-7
CASSHIAGGLYEQYF
TGTGCCAGCAGCCATATAGCGGGAGGGCTCTACGAGCAGTACTTC
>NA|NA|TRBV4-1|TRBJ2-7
CASSQEKPGVSYEQYF
TGCGCCAGCAGCCAAGAGAAGCCAGGGGTTTCCTACGAGCAGTACTTC